The rows below give T cell receptor beta chains drawn from one sample of a study of early T cells in non-severe SARS-CoV-2 infection. TCRdb reanalysed the 5' RACE reads using MiXCR and keeps one entry per CDR3 protein. The repertoire holds tens of thousands of distinct CDR3 sequences, with approximately 5.9% as singletons. Source material: whole blood. These TCRs come from an adult who was a healthcare worker with PCR-confirmed SARS-CoV-2 infection or an uninfected control (not recorded which). Each CDR3 is given without its conserved first and last residue. Each record gives: V gene, J gene, CDR3 protein.

V: TRBV30; J: TRBJ2-5; CDR3: AWSVRQSGETQY
V: TRBV24-1; J: TRBJ2-2; CDR3: ATSTDVGELF
V: TRBV27; J: TRBJ2-2; CDR3: ASSNTGELF
V: TRBV11-2; J: TRBJ2-1; CDR3: ASSPGLSVSF
V: TRBV12-3/TRBV12-4; J: TRBJ1-1; CDR3: ASSFGGRRKDEAF
V: TRBV7-2; J: TRBJ2-4; CDR3: ASSTQTVAKNIQY
V: TRBV9; J: TRBJ2-5; CDR3: ASSTSGQRTQY
V: TRBV20-1; J: TRBJ2-3; CDR3: SAPPPDRDTQY
V: TRBV3-1; J: TRBJ2-3; CDR3: ASSHTLAGERHTQY
V: TRBV7-9; J: TRBJ2-1; CDR3: ASSSRLLTGYNEQF
V: TRBV20-1; J: TRBJ2-5; CDR3: SARLHKAGSQETQY
V: TRBV27; J: TRBJ2-3; CDR3: ASSLRSGSTDTQY
V: TRBV2; J: TRBJ2-1; CDR3: ASSESSGRHYNEQF
V: TRBV7-2; J: TRBJ2-2; CDR3: ASSAYGGELF
V: TRBV7-2; J: TRBJ2-2; CDR3: ASSRQVNTGELF
V: TRBV28; J: TRBJ1-5; CDR3: ASRPGGTGQPQH
V: TRBV12-3/TRBV12-4; J: TRBJ1-2; CDR3: ASSLAPTVTYGYT
V: TRBV2; J: TRBJ2-5; CDR3: ASSFREETQY
V: TRBV10-2; J: TRBJ1-1; CDR3: ASGGAATENTEAF
V: TRBV19; J: TRBJ2-2; CDR3: ATASRVRKYTGELF
V: TRBV3-1; J: TRBJ2-2; CDR3: ASSQLAGGDTGELF
V: TRBV28; J: TRBJ2-3; CDR3: ASSYLQGWKDTQY
V: TRBV27; J: TRBJ2-5; CDR3: ASSQAGGTQY
V: TRBV5-1; J: TRBJ2-7; CDR3: ASSFLEEQY
V: TRBV4-1; J: TRBJ2-1; CDR3: ASSPAIGASYNEQF
V: TRBV12-3/TRBV12-4; J: TRBJ1-1; CDR3: ASSPRGGAYTEAF
V: TRBV20-1; J: TRBJ2-1; CDR3: SARGGPRGPQDNEQF
V: TRBV7-3; J: TRBJ2-7; CDR3: ASSLRRGGPDEQY
V: TRBV18; J: TRBJ2-1; CDR3: ASSPVSGSYNEQF
V: TRBV3-1; J: TRBJ2-6; CDR3: ASSQDSSGANVLT
V: TRBV24-1; J: TRBJ2-1; CDR3: ATSEPGLSAQF
V: TRBV6-4; J: TRBJ2-1; CDR3: ASSGPPPISSYNEQF
V: TRBV20-1; J: TRBJ2-7; CDR3: SASGVRHSYEQY
V: TRBV5-1; J: TRBJ2-4; CDR3: ASSLGEYGRTKNIQY
V: TRBV27; J: TRBJ1-6; CDR3: ASRLGAVNSPLH
V: TRBV6-1; J: TRBJ2-5; CDR3: ASSGWVDRGRETQY
V: TRBV19; J: TRBJ2-1; CDR3: ASRIGSGVNEQF
V: TRBV12-3/TRBV12-4; J: TRBJ2-5; CDR3: ASSSGQTPQETQY
V: TRBV5-1; J: TRBJ2-3; CDR3: ASSLGGPGGTDTQY